These 3 T cell receptor beta chains share one sample of origin, sequenced in a study of early T cells in non-severe SARS-CoV-2 infection. MiXCR was run by TCRdb on the 5' RACE reads, yielding one entry per CDR3 protein. The data show 60,000 to 75,000 distinct CDR3 sequences, about 12% seen once. The specimen sequenced was whole blood. All receptors derive from an adult who was a healthcare worker with PCR-confirmed SARS-CoV-2 infection or an uninfected control (not recorded which).

This clonotype showed up many times. V and J are TRBV20-1 and TRBJ1-5; unclear D gene. Germline V CDR1 and CDR2: DFQATT, SNEGSKA (reference sequence). V was shortened by 6 bases and J by 2 bases, with 14 bases between the two germline ends. The CDR3 sequence is 14 residues long. Here the CDR3 reads CSAKPNWGNQPQHF. The CDR3 DNA reads TGCAGTGCGAAGCCTAACTGGGGCAATCAGCCCCAGCATTTT.

The J gene is TRBJ2-7, the V gene TRBV7-8; possibly TRBD2 for D (5 bases). CDR1 SGHVS and CDR2 FQNEAQ come from the germline V gene. V shed 7 bases and J shed 11 bases, with 15 bases lying between them. This CDR3 is built from 11 residues. The CDR3 here is CASTKGETKYF. In DNA form, the CDR3 reads TGTGCCAGCACTAAGGGAGAAACCAAGTACTTC.

This clonotype appeared many times. The rearrangement uses TRBV7-9 and TRBJ1-2; D is unclear. The V end was cut by 0 bases, the J end by 1 base, with 9 bases between. The CDR3 covers 15 residues. The germline V gene encodes CDR1 SEHNR and CDR2 FQNEAQ (reference sequence). This chain's CDR3 is CASSLAGLFNYGYTF. CDR3 DNA: TGTGCCAGCAGCTTAGCCGGGCTCTTTAACTATGGCTACACCTTC.